This is a list of T cell receptor beta chains from one sample in a study of shared clonotypes between healthy human individuals. Sequencing used immunoSEQ multiplex PCR; TCRdb keeps in-frame clones, though not all of them. Of almost 700,000 clones in the sample, 92% were seen once. Specimen: naive CD8+ T cells sorted from blood. The origin of the receptors is a young man in good health. CDR3s include the opening cysteine and the closing phenylalanine or tryptophan. Each record gives: V gene, clone size, D gene, J gene, CDR3 DNA, CDR3 protein. D genes are given only for firm matches. A clone size is listed for some rows: how often the clone was seen (once, few, many), or a class if it is expanded.

>TRBV27|-|TRBD2|TRBJ2-1
TGTGCCAGCAGTTTTCCTAGCGGGAGTGAGCAGTTCTTC
CASSFPSGSEQFF
>TRBV29-1|-|-|TRBJ1-5
TGCAGCGGTAACGAGACAGACCCTAATCAGCCCCAGCATTTT
CSGNETDPNQPQHF
>TRBV7-9|-|TRBD2|TRBJ2-5
TGTGCCAGCAGCCTGAGCGGGAGTAGTGAGACCCAGTACTTC
CASSLSGSSETQYF
>TRBV9|-|TRBD2|TRBJ2-1
TGTGCCAGCAGCAAGTCGCGGGAGATGAGGGAGGAAATTAGCGATGAGCAGTTCTTC
CASSKSREMREEISDEQFF
>TRBV11-2|once|TRBD2|TRBJ2-1
TGTGCCAGCAGCTTAGATGGGGGGGTGGCGGGAGAATTAAACAATGAGCAGTTCTTC
CASSLDGGVAGELNNEQFF
>TRBV9|-|-|TRBJ2-3
TGTGCCAGCAGCGTGGAGGGAAGCACAGATACGCAGTATTTT
CASSVEGSTDTQYF
>TRBV27|-|-|TRBJ1-1
TGTGCCAGCAGCTGGGGGAAGAACACTGAAGCTTTCTTT
CASSWGKNTEAFF
>TRBV7-4|-|TRBD2|TRBJ2-1
TGTGCCAGCAGCTCGTCGACTAGCAAGGAATACAATGAGCAGTTCTTC
CASSSSTSKEYNEQFF
>TRBV6-6|-|TRBD2|TRBJ2-5
TGTGCCAGCAGTGGACTAGCGGGGCAAGAGACCCAGTACTTC
CASSGLAGQETQYF
>TRBV27|once|TRBD2|TRBJ2-7
TGTGCCAGCAGTCACCAGGGAGGGAAGGCGGCCGAGCAGTACTTC
CASSHQGGKAAEQYF
>TRBV5-1|-|-|TRBJ2-1
TGCGCCAGCAGCCTCAAACCACCCACCTCGATGGAGGCAACCTACAATGAGCAGTTCTTC
CASSLKPPTSMEATYNEQFF
>TRBV19|-|-|TRBJ2-7
TGTGCCAGTAGTCCTACTAGGTCCTACGAGCAGTACTTC
CASSPTRSYEQYF
>TRBV7-9|few|-|TRBJ2-1
TGTGCCAGCAGCTTAGCGGGGAGCTCCTACAATGAGCAGTTCTTC
CASSLAGSSYNEQFF
>TRBV28|-|TRBD1|TRBJ1-5
TGTGCCAGCAGTTATGGGTCCGGACAGGGTTTTGGGGCCTTCAATCAGCCCCAGCATTTT
CASSYGSGQGFGAFNQPQHF
>TRBV2|-|-|TRBJ1-5
TGTGCCAGCGTAATGGATGGCAATCAGCCCCAGCATTTT
CASVMDGNQPQHF
>TRBV7-3|-|-|TRBJ2-2
TGTGCCAGCAGCTTGGAACCGAACACCGGGGAGCTGTTTTTT
CASSLEPNTGELFF
>TRBV14|-|-|TRBJ2-7
TGTGCCAGCAGCCAACTCTCAGGTACCTACGAGCAGTACTTC
CASSQLSGTYEQYF
>TRBV2|once|TRBD2|TRBJ2-1
TGTGCCAGCGGTTGGTCAGGGACTAGCGGGAGATTAGCGAACAATGAGCAGTTCTTC
CASGWSGTSGRLANNEQFF
>TRBV27|-|-|TRBJ2-3
TGTGCCAGCAGTGGGACGGTGGTCAGAATAACAGATACGCAGTATTTT
CASSGTVVRITDTQYF
>TRBV7-9|-|-|TRBJ2-1
TGTGCCAGCAGCGGCGGGAACAATGAGCAGTTCTTC
CASSGGNNEQFF
>TRBV28|-|-|TRBJ1-1
TGTGCCAGCAGTTCATCAGGGACGAACACTGAAGCTTTCTTT
CASSSSGTNTEAFF
>TRBV5-1|-|-|TRBJ2-7
TGCGCCAGCAGCTGGTCACTACCTACCTACGAGCAGTACTTC
CASSWSLPTYEQYF
>TRBV7-9|-|TRBD2|TRBJ2-7
TGTGCCAGCAGCGAGACTAGCGGGAAGGAGGAGCAGTACTTC
CASSETSGKEEQYF
>TRBV7-3|-|-|TRBJ1-1
TGTGCCAGCAGCCTCAGACACGGCACTGAAGCTTTCTTT
CASSLRHGTEAFF
>TRBV7-9|-|-|TRBJ1-1
TGTGCCAGCAGCTTGGGTGGGTGGGCCGCTTTCTTT
CASSLGGWAAFF
>TRBV29-1|-|-|TRBJ1-1
TGCAGCGCCGCCCCGGGAGAGGGGACTGAAGCTTTCTTT
CSAAPGEGTEAFF
>TRBV2|-|-|TRBJ2-1
TGTGCCAGCGAGGAGGGTTACAATGAGCAGTTCTTC
CASEEGYNEQFF
>TRBV18|-|TRBD1|TRBJ2-7
TGTGCCAGCTCACCACCCACCGGGACAGGGCTCGACGAGCAGTACTTC
CASSPPTGTGLDEQYF
>TRBV7-9|-|TRBD1|TRBJ2-2
TGTGCCAGCAGCCTATTTACACAGGGGATATTGTCCGGGGAGCTGTTTTTT
CASSLFTQGILSGELFF
>TRBV5-5|-|-|TRBJ1-5
TGTGCCAGCAGGGGAGGGAGCAATCAGCCCCAGCATTTT
CASRGGSNQPQHF
>TRBV14|-|TRBD1|TRBJ2-2
TGTGCCAGCAGATCAACAGGGGCCGGGGAGCTGTTTTTT
CASRSTGAGELFF
>TRBV19|-|-|TRBJ2-7
TGTGCCAGTAGATCGAGGACAGCCTACGAGCAGTACTTC
CASRSRTAYEQYF
>TRBV9|few|-|TRBJ2-1
TGTGCCAGCAGCCCGACCGGGACTCCCAGGGGCTCCTACAATGAGCAGTTCTTC
CASSPTGTPRGSYNEQFF
>TRBV28|-|TRBD1|TRBJ2-7
TGTGCCAGCAGTTTAGGGGGGACAGGGCAAAACGAGCAGTACTTC
CASSLGGTGQNEQYF
>TRBV4-3|-|TRBD2|TRBJ2-5
TGCGCCAGCAGCCAAGCGGTAGGTGGCGGGAGGCAGTACCAAGAGACCCAGTACTTC
CASSQAVGGGRQYQETQYF
>TRBV27|-|TRBD2|TRBJ2-7
TGTGCCAGCACTCGTAGCGGGAGGATTTCCGAGCAGTACTTC
CASTRSGRISEQYF
>TRBV7-9|-|-|TRBJ1-2
TGTGCCAGCAGCCTCTTGGGACGCTACACCTTC
CASSLLGRYTF
>TRBV4-1|-|TRBD2|TRBJ2-1
TGCGCCAGCAGCCAGGATAGCGGGAGGGCCTACAATGAGCAGTTCTTC
CASSQDSGRAYNEQFF
>TRBV9|-|-|TRBJ2-3
TGTGCCAGCAGCGGATTCGGGGGCATTTCTACTAGCACAGATACGCAGTATTTT
CASSGFGGISTSTDTQYF
>TRBV27|-|TRBD1|TRBJ2-5
TGTGCCAGCAGTTTTACGCAAACCGGGACAGGGCGGGAGACCCAGTACTTC
CASSFTQTGTGRETQYF
>TRBV25-1|-|TRBD1|TRBJ2-3
TGTGCCAGCAGTGAGTGGGACAGTAGCACAGATACGCAGTATTTT
CASSEWDSSTDTQYF
>TRBV15|-|-|TRBJ2-7
TGTGCCACCAGCAGAAGTTTTGATACAGGGTACGAGCAGTACTTC
CATSRSFDTGYEQYF
>TRBV15|-|TRBD2|TRBJ2-7
TGTGCCACCAGCAGAAGCGGGATCTCCTACGAGCAGTACTTC
CATSRSGISYEQYF